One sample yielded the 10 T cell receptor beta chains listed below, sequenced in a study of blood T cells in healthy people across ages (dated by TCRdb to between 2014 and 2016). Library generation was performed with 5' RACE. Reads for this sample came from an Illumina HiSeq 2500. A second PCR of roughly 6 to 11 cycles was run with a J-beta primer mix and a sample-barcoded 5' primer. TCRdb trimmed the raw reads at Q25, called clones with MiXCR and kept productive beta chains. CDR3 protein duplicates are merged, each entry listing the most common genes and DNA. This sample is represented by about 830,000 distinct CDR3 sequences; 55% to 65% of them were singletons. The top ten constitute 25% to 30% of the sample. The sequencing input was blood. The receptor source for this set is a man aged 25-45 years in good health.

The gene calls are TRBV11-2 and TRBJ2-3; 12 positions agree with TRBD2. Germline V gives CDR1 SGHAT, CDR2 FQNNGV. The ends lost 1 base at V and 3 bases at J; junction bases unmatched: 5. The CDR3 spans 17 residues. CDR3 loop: CASSLVVLAGGTDTQYF. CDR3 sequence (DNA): TGTGCCAGCAGCTTAGTCGTTCTAGCGGGGGGGACAGATACGCAGTATTTT. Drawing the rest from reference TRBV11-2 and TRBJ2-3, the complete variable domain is EAGVAQSPRYKIIEKRQSVAFWCNPISGHATLYWYQQILGQGPKLLIQFQNNGVVDDSQLPKDRFSAERLKGVDSTLKIQPAKLEDSAVYLCASSLVVLAGGTDTQYFGPGTRLTVL.

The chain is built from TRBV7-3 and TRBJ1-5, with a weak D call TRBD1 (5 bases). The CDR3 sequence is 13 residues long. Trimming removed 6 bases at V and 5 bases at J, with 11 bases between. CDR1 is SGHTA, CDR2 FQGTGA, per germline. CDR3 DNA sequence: TGTGCCAGCAGTCAGGACAAAGATCAGCCCCAGCATTTT. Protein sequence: CASSQDKDQPQHF.

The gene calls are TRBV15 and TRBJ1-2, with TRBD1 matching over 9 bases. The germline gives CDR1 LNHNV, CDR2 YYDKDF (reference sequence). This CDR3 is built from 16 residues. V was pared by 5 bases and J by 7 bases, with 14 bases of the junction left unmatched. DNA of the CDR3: TGTGCCACCAGCCTTCGGACAGGGGTAGCGACCCCTGGCTACACCTTC. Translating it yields CATSLRTGVATPGYTF.

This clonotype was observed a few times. The CDR3 loop reads CASSSTGVGANVLTF. The DNA for the CDR3 is TGTGCCAGCAGTTCTACAGGGGTTGGGGCCAACGTCCTGACTTTC. The chain uses TRBV28 and TRBJ2-6; 7 bases align to TRBD1. The V gene's germline CDR1 is MDHEN and CDR2 SYDVKM. This CDR3 contains 15 residues. The V and J ends lost 4 bases and 3 bases, in that order; junction bases with no gene match: 3.

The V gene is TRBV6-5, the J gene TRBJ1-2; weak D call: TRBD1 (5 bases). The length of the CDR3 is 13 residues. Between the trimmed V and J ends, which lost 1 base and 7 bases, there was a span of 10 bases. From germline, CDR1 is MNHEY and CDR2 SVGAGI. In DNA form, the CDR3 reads TGTGCCAGCAGTTACTTACAGGCCCGTGGCTACACCTTC. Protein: CASSYLQARGYTF.

Here the CDR3 reads CSARAGHRDTQYF. The CDR3 DNA reads as TGCAGTGCTAGAGCGGGGCATCGAGATACGCAGTATTTT. This chain connects TRBV20-1 to TRBJ2-3; D assignment may be TRBD1 or TRBD2 (5 bases each). The CDR3 has 13 residues. Germline CDR1 DFQATT, CDR2 SNEGSKA (reference sequence). Trimming left V 1 base short and J 5 bases short, with 10 bases between.

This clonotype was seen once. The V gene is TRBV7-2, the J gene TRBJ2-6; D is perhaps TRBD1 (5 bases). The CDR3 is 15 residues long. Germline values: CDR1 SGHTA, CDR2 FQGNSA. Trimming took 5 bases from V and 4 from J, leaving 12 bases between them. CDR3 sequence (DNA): TGTGCCAGCAGCACAGGCCGGACAGGGGCCAACGTCCTGACTTTC. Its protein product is CASSTGRTGANVLTF.

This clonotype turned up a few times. The CDR3 loop is CASSQDLAGGETQYF. CDR3 nucleotide sequence: TGCGCCAGCAGCCAAGATTTAGCTGGCGGGGAGACCCAGTACTTC. V gene TRBV4-3 combines with J gene TRBJ2-4; possibly TRBD2 for D (5 bases). The DNA end is a closer match to TRBJ2-5, so the J assignment may be wrong. In germline, CDR1 is LGHNA, CDR2 YSLEER. This CDR3 spans 15 amino acids.

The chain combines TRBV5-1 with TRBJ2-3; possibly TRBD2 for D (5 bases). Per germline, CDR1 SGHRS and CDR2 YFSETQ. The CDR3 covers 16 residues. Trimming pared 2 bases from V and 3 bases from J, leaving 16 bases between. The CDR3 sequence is CASSFLPGRTTDTQYF. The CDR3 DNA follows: TGCGCCAGCAGCTTCTTGCCAGGACGGACTACAGATACGCAGTATTTT.

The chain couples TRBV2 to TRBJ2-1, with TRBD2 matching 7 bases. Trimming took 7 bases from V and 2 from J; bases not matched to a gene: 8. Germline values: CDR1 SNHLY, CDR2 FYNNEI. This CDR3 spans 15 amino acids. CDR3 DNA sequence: TGTGCCAGCAAACCTTGGGGGGGACCCTACAATGAGCAGTTCTTC. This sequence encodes CASKPWGGPYNEQFF.